This T cell receptor beta chain is drawn from a study of T cell repertoires in cytomegalovirus infection (dated by TCRdb to the late 2010s). A note on the overall study: Peptide stimulations targeted recently identified HLA-C-restricted CMV epitopes, whose presentation resists viral immunomodulation, together with well-studied HLA-B-restricted epitopes. The HLA type of each donor mattered for the analysis, because public TCR beta signatures pointed to carriage of CMV infection along with the matching HLA type. The full study reports these points: In the ex vivo response, HLA-C-restricted CMV-specific TCR beta clonotypes were dominant, and in two of eight donors the single most frequent clonotype came from this HLA-C-restricted group. In both this cohort and an independent roughly 350-donor cohort, the cumulative frequency of public TCR beta family members distinguished carriers of CMV infection plus the relevant HLA type.

The V end gives up 2 bases and the J end 5 bases, leaving 13 bases in the junction not matched to a gene. The CDR3 runs 17 amino acids, cysteine and phenylalanine included. Only CDR3 DNA is held: 51 bases, read in frame from base 1. Based on the germline V gene, the CDR1 and CDR2 sequences are SGHTA and FQGNSA. Sequencing instrument: Illumina HiSeq 1500. TCRdb reworked the public reads: Q25 trimming with fastp, MiXCR clone assembly, productive beta chains retained. Rows with a matching CDR3 protein are joined into one entry that keeps the most common DNA and genes. This sample holds around 570,000 distinct CDR3 sequences; about 39% were observed only once. The ten largest clones take up about 48% of the sample. In light of the paper, this sample's treatment or condition label describes: in vitro stimulation with specific CMV peptide epitopes to enrich CMV-specific T cells. About this clonotype itself: Its recognized antigen is unknown. No much larger clone is present one base from it, and per-base qualities are unavailable.

The rearrangement joined TRBV7-2 to TRBJ2-5; 8 middle bases align to TRBD2. The receptor was isolated from a human donor in good health (CMV status not recorded). Some clones in this sample may be carry-over from other donors' samples. Sequenced here: cultured PBMCs, sampled from culture after CMV antigen stimulation. The sequence in DNA is TGTGCCAGCAGCTTAATGGCTAGCGGGTTCTGGGGGGAGACCCAGTACTTC. Translated, it gives CASSLMASGFWGETQYF.